The 5 T cell receptor beta chains below all came from one sample that was sequenced in a study of PD-1 blockade in classical Hodgkin lymphoma. Patients all relapsed after autologous stem cell transplantation, and there was variation in brentuximab vedotin exposure. Investigators isolated CD4+ T cells from thawed PBMCs through magnetic negative selection. TCRdb's copy holds only in-frame clones and misses some; the assay was immunoSEQ multiplex PCR. Among roughly 8,000 clones listed, approximately 90% were seen once. Sequenced here: CD4+ T cells from blood, sampled at baseline. These receptors were taken from a human donor with classical Hodgkin lymphoma.

The genes are TRBV29-1 and TRBJ2-5, with 7 bases that match TRBD1. The CDR3 runs to 12 residues. CDR1 is SQVTM, CDR2 ANQGSEA, per germline. The J segment lost 5 bases and the V segment lost 6 bases, leaving 6 bases of the junction unmatched. In DNA, the CDR3 is TGCAGCGTCCTGACAGGGATGGAGACCCAGTACTTC. Translation: CSVLTGMETQYF.

The CDR3 loop is CASSLESRGHTEAFF. The CDR3 DNA is TGTGCCAGCAGCTTAGAATCCAGGGGGCATACTGAAGCTTTCTTT. The chain combines TRBV11-3 with TRBJ1-1; 8 positions agree with TRBD1. The germline CDR1 and CDR2 sequences are SGHNT and YENEEA. The CDR3 runs to 15 residues. Losses at the gene ends were 0 bases for V and 5 bases for J; bases not matched to a gene: 5.

The genes are TRBV6-4 and TRBJ1-1; D unresolved. The CDR3 has 13 amino acids. V was clipped by 6 bases and J by 1 base, with 9 bases between them. The V gene's germline CDR1 is MRHNA and CDR2 SNTAGT. CDR3 amino acids: CASRNRTNTEAFF. CDR3 bases: TGTGCCAGCAGAAACAGAACGAACACTGAAGCTTTCTTT.

This chain connects TRBV28 to TRBJ1-1; 9 positions match TRBD1. The CDR3 is 13 residues long. CDR1 and CDR2 from the germline V gene are MDHEN and SYDVKM. V was pared by 5 bases and J by 5 bases, with 3 bases of the junction left unmatched. This CDR3 is CASSGGQGTEAFF. The CDR3 region has the DNA TGTGCCAGCAGTGGCGGACAGGGGACTGAAGCTTTCTTT.

The CDR3 protein is CASKSDHRGTDTQYF. Here the CDR3 DNA reads TGTGCCAGTAAAAGTGACCATAGGGGCACAGATACGCAGTATTTT. The chain employs TRBV19 and TRBJ2-3; D ambiguous. Trimming removed 7 bases at V and 1 base at J, with 15 bases between. Per germline, CDR1 LNHDA and CDR2 SQIVND (reference sequence). The CDR3 runs to 15 residues.